The 21 T cell receptor beta chains below come from one sample, sequenced in a study of cytomegalovirus exposure and HLA in healthy donors. Researchers ran the PCR with 60 Vbeta and 13 Jbeta primers. Profiling relied on immunoSEQ multiplex PCR, and the TCRdb table lists in-frame clones only, not all of them. The table records around 190,000 clones, about nine tenths of them present only once. The sample consisted of PBMCs. These receptors were taken from a boy aged 2 to 10 in good health and CMV-seronegative.

The DNA of the CDR3 is TGTGCCAGTAGTCCCGGGACAGGCACAGATACGCAGTATTTT. It specifies CASSPGTGTDTQYF. The rearrangement joins TRBV19 to TRBJ2-3; 7 nucleotides align to TRBD1. Losses at the gene ends were 5 bases for V and 1 base for J; bases not matched to a gene: 3. The CDR3 covers 14 residues. In germline, CDR1 is LNHDA, CDR2 SQIVND (reference sequence).

This clone was detected only a few times. The rearrangement links TRBV5-4 to TRBJ2-2, with D possibly TRBD1 on 5 matching bases. V was pared by 1 base and J by 5 bases, with 15 bases between. This CDR3 is 16 amino acids long. Germline V lookup: CDR1 SGHNT, CDR2 YYREEE (reference sequence). The CDR3 bases are TGTGCCAGCAGCTTGTCCATGACAGCCCCTACCGGGGAGCTGTTTTTT. The encoded protein is CASSLSMTAPTGELFF.

Regarding this clone: A junction end diverges from the germline sequence, so it may reflect a read error. The chain combines TRBV7-9 with TRBJ2-3; a possible D gene is TRBD2 (5 bases). The CDR3 loop spans 12 amino acids. The V gene's germline CDR1 is SEHNR and CDR2 FQNEAQ (reference sequence). CDR3 DNA: TGTTCCAGCAGCTTCGGACTAGATACGCAGTATTTT. It is translated as CSSSFGLDTQYF.

The CDR3, as DNA: TGCGCCAGCAGCTTGGACGCCGGCACCGGGGAGCTGTTTTTT. It translates to CASSLDAGTGELFF. The gene calls are TRBV5-1 and TRBJ2-2; D gene unclear. In germline, CDR1 is SGHRS, CDR2 YFSETQ. The CDR3 is 14 residues long. Trimming stripped 0 bases from V and 4 bases from J, with 7 bases between.

The chain has TRBV27 and TRBJ2-7; D perhaps matches TRBD2 (5 bases). The CDR3 spans 14 residues. Germline V CDR1 and CDR2: MNHEY, SMNVEV (reference sequence). V was cut by 6 bases and J by 0 bases, with 12 bases left in between. The CDR3 DNA reads as TGTGCCAGCAGCCGAGGGTCTTTCTCCTACGAGCAGTACTTC. Translated: CASSRGSFSYEQYF.

This chain links TRBV7-2 with TRBJ2-1; 7 bases agree with TRBD2. The CDR3 contains 13 residues. Trimming at V came to 5 bases and at J to 9 bases, leaving 7 bases not matched to a gene. Germline CDR1 reads SGHTA; CDR2 reads FQGNSA. CDR3: CASSTRTSFEQFF. The CDR3, as DNA: TGTGCCAGCAGCACACGGACTAGTTTTGAGCAGTTCTTC. The entire variable domain, with the rest obtained from reference TRBV7-2 and TRBJ2-1, is as follows: GAGVSQSPSNKVTEKGKDVELRCDPISGHTALYWYRQSLGQGLEFLIYFQGNSAPDKSGLPSDRFSAERTGGSVSTLTIQRTQQEDSAVYLCASSTRTSFEQFFGPGTRLTVL.

The V and J genes are TRBV25-1 and TRBJ2-3, with D maybe TRBD2 (6 bases). The germline CDR1 and CDR2 sequences are MGHDK and SYGVNS. The CDR3 sequence is 15 residues long. V lost 1 base and J 1 base, leaving 9 bases between the germline ends. The CDR3: CASSELGGRTDTQYF. In nucleotides, the CDR3 is TGTGCCAGCAGTGAATTGGGGGGTCGCACAGATACGCAGTATTTT.

The rearrangement uses TRBV7-8 and TRBJ2-4; D gene uncertain. CDR1 and CDR2 (germline): SGHVS, FQNEAQ. This CDR3 spans 14 amino acids. V was trimmed by 6 bases and J by 2 bases, leaving 11 bases between them. CDR3 sequence reads: CASSLDLTKNIQYF. The CDR3 coding sequence is TGTGCCAGCAGTCTAGATTTAACCAAAAACATTCAGTACTTC.

The chain uses TRBV28 and TRBJ2-7, with a tentative D call TRBD1 (6 bases). V was trimmed by 6 bases and J by 0 bases, leaving 12 bases between them. Germline values: CDR1 MDHEN, CDR2 SYDVKM. This CDR3 has 14 amino acids. CDR3 amino acids: CASSPWDISYEQYF. The CDR3 nucleotides read TGTGCCAGCAGCCCGTGGGACATCTCCTACGAGCAGTACTTC.

The gene calls are TRBV14 and TRBJ2-3; D ambiguous. Germline CDR1 is SGHDN and CDR2 is FVKESK. CDR3 length: 12 amino acids. V was trimmed by 8 bases and J by 4 bases, leaving 10 bases between them. The CDR3 DNA sequence: TGTGCCAGCTCCCTAGGTGCAGATACGCAGTATTTT. Its protein product is CASSLGADTQYF. The full variable domain, rest sourced from reference TRBV14 and TRBJ2-3, is EAGVTQFPSHSVIEKGQTVTLRCDPISGHDNLYWYRRVMGKEIKFLLHFVKESKQDESGMPNNRFLAERTGGTYSTLKVQPAELEDSGVYFCASSLGADTQYFGPGTRLTVL.

V usage is TRBV10-3 and J usage is TRBJ2-2; 11 bases are a match to TRBD1. The CDR3 is made up of 18 amino acids. V was pared by 6 bases and J by 1 base, with 10 bases of the junction left unmatched. Germline V gene sequence: CDR1 ENHRY, CDR2 SYGVKD. The CDR3 DNA sequence: TGTGCCATCAGGGCATGGACAGGGGGCTCTTGGAACACCGGGGAGCTGTTTTTT. Translated: CAIRAWTGGSWNTGELFF.

This chain links TRBV6-4 with TRBJ2-2, with D tentatively TRBD2 (6 bases). The CDR3 has 13 residues. With 9 bases removed from V and 5 bases from J, the gap between germline ends came to 13 bases. The germline V gene encodes CDR1 MRHNA and CDR2 SNTAGT. DNA of the CDR3: TGTGCCAGACGGGACTTCACAACCGGGGAGCTGTTTTTT. Amino acid sequence: CARRDFTTGELFF.

The chain has TRBV19 and TRBJ1-2; D unresolved. From germline, CDR1 is LNHDA and CDR2 SQIVND (reference sequence). V lost 5 bases and J lost 2, with 9 bases in between. The CDR3 consists of 13 residues. The CDR3 protein is CASSERRNYGYTF. The CDR3 DNA is TGTGCCAGTAGTGAAAGGAGAAACTATGGCTACACCTTC.

The chain has TRBV7-6 and TRBJ2-5; 8 bases are shared with TRBD1. The CDR3 covers 14 residues. CDR1 is SGHVS, CDR2 FNYEAQ, per germline. J was trimmed by 2 bases and V by 5 bases; bases with no gene match: 4. The CDR3 region is CASSLGQGQETQYF. CDR3 DNA sequence: TGTGCCAGCAGCCTCGGACAGGGTCAAGAGACCCAGTACTTC.

In DNA form, the CDR3 reads TGCGCCATCACTGGTTTGTTAGGGACTCCCGAAGCTTTCTTT. The encoded protein is CAITGLLGTPEAFF. The V and J genes are TRBV10-2 and TRBJ1-1; TRBD1 is a possible D gene (5 bases). Trimming took off 10 bases at V and 8 bases at J, with 23 bases between the two ends. Per germline, CDR1 WSHSY and CDR2 SAAADI. The CDR3 is made up of 14 amino acids.

The chain joins TRBV9 to TRBJ2-7; possibly TRBD2 for D (6 bases). The germline V and J ends were trimmed by 7 bases and 3 bases, with 14 bases remaining between them. CDR3 length equals 13 residues. In germline, CDR1 is SGDLS, CDR2 YYNGEE. CDR3 bases: TGTGCCAGCGGACCGGGAGTTAACTACGAGCAGTACTTC. This sequence encodes CASGPGVNYEQYF. The full variable domain, its missing parts supplied by reference TRBV9 and TRBJ2-7, is DSGVTQTPKHLITATGQRVTLRCSPRSGDLSVYWYQQSLDQGLQFLIQYYNGEERAKGNILERFSAQQFPDLHSELNLSSLELGDSALYFCASGPGVNYEQYFGPGTRLTVT.

With respect to this clone: One end of the junction varies from germline; a read error may be responsible. V is TRBV7-9 and J is TRBJ1-3, with no clear D. The CDR3 is 14 amino acids. Germline V CDR1 and CDR2: SEHNR, FQNEAQ (reference sequence). CDR3: CSSATVSSGNTIYF. The DNA for the CDR3 is TGTTCCAGCGCGACTGTAAGCTCTGGAAACACCATATATTTT.

This clone showed up just a few times. The rearrangement uses TRBV7-9 and TRBJ2-1; D may be TRBD1 (6 bases). CDR1 and CDR2 from the germline V gene are SEHNR and FQNEAQ (reference sequence). The V end lost 5 bases, the J end lost 6 bases, and 17 bases lay between the germline ends. The CDR3 sequence is 15 residues long. CDR3 DNA sequence: TGTGCCAGCAGCCATCCTCAGGGGACCGCCAATGAGCAGTTCTTC. It translates to CASSHPQGTANEQFF.

This clone is a singleton in its sample. The rearrangement uses TRBV18 and TRBJ2-3; D uncertain. CDR1 is KGHSH, CDR2 LQKENI, per germline. This CDR3 has 13 amino acids. Between the trimmed V and J ends, which lost 1 base and 4 bases, there was a span of 6 bases. CDR3 DNA: TGTGCCAGCTCACCACGTCAGGCAGATACGCAGTATTTT. It encodes CASSPRQADTQYF.

Only a few counts were recorded for this clone. The V gene is TRBV10-3, the J gene TRBJ2-2, with TRBD2 matching 7 bases. This CDR3 region has 17 residues. J lost 5 bases, V lost 0 bases, and 9 bases had no gene match. Germline CDR1 ENHRY, CDR2 SYGVKD. CDR3 DNA: TGTGCCATCAGTGAGTCCCCGGGACTATTATCAACCGGGGAGCTGTTTTTT. Its translation is CAISESPGLLSTGELFF.

V gene TRBV30 combines with J gene TRBJ2-6; no clear D gene. Germline V gives CDR1 GTSNPN, CDR2 SVGIG (reference sequence). The length of the CDR3 is 12 residues. Trimming took off 3 bases at V and 5 bases at J, with 5 bases between the two ends. CDR3 protein: CAWSPWANVLTF. Written as DNA, the CDR3 is TGTGCCTGGAGCCCCTGGGCCAACGTCCTGACTTTC.